These T cell receptor beta chains were read from a single sample in a study of OX40 agonist ivuxolimab in advanced cancers. Generated by immunoSEQ multiplex PCR, the TCRdb table keeps only in-frame clones and is missing some. This table holds tens of thousands of clones, more than 80% found once. This specimen was CD4+ or CD8+ T cells sorted from blood, taken in a trial of the OX40 agonist ivuxolimab. The source is an adult with an advanced solid tumor such as melanoma, head and neck, liver or kidney cancer. Each CDR3 is given with its conserved first and last residue. The order of the fields is D gene, V gene, clone size, J gene, CDR3 DNA, CDR3 protein. A D gene is named only where the DNA matches it firmly. The listing skips clone size in some rows; elsewhere it reads once, few, many or a size class.

TRBD2,TRBV7-6,NA,TRBJ2-3,TGTGCCAGCAGCTTAGTACAAGCGGGAAATACAGATACGCAGTATTTT,CASSLVQAGNTDTQYF
NA,TRBV14,NA,TRBJ1-4,TGTGCCAGCAGCCAACCCTTGGGGTTGGGTGAAAAACTGTTTTTT,CASSQPLGLGEKLFF
NA,TRBV2,NA,TRBJ2-3,TGTGCCAGCGTCGGCCCTCTGCTCACAGATACGCAGTATTTT,CASVGPLLTDTQYF
TRBD1,TRBV14,NA,TRBJ1-3,TGTGCCAGCAGACCTAGGACAGGGTACGGAAACACCATATATTTT,CASRPRTGYGNTIYF
TRBD2,TRBV4-1,NA,TRBJ2-3,TGCGCCAGCAGCCAAGATCGGGAGGGGACAGATACGCAGTATTTT,CASSQDREGTDTQYF
NA,TRBV29-1,NA,TRBJ2-3,TGCAGCGTTGGCCTACCGGGAGTGCTTACAGATACGCAGTATTTT,CSVGLPGVLTDTQYF
NA,TRBV11-2,NA,TRBJ2-7,TGTGCCAGCAGAACTCAATTTCTGGGATCTTCTGGCGAGCAGTACTTC,CASRTQFLGSSGEQYF
TRBD2,TRBV5-1,NA,TRBJ2-2,TGCGCCAGCAGCTTGCTCGGACTAGCGAACACCGGGGAGCTGTTTTTT,CASSLLGLANTGELFF
NA,TRBV29-1,NA,TRBJ2-5,TGCAGCGTTGCTGGCTTGGTCTGGGGAGAAGAGACCCAGTACTTC,CSVAGLVWGEETQYF
NA,TRBV7-3,NA,TRBJ2-1,TGTGCCAGCAGCACAATCCGGGGTGGTGGGAATGAGCAGTTCTTC,CASSTIRGGGNEQFF
TRBD2,TRBV9,NA,TRBJ2-1,TGTGCCAGCAGCCCCCCCGGACTAGCGGTCGATGAGCAGTTCTTC,CASSPPGLAVDEQFF
TRBD2,TRBV5-1,NA,TRBJ2-1,TGCGCCAGCAGCTTGGTTAGCGGGAGGGCCGTGGGTGAGCAGTTCTTC,CASSLVSGRAVGEQFF
NA,TRBV2,NA,TRBJ1-2,TGTGCCAGCAGTGAAACAGGGCCAGGGTATGGCTACACCTTC,CASSETGPGYGYTF
NA,TRBV28,NA,TRBJ1-1,TGTGCCAGCAGGAACGAAGTGGGGCGCCAAGCTTTCTTT,CASRNEVGRQAFF
TRBD2,TRBV7-9,once,TRBJ2-1,TGTGCCAGCAGCCTGTTAGCGGGCTCCTACAATGAGCAGTTCTTC,CASSLLAGSYNEQFF
NA,TRBV5-5,few,TRBJ2-2,TGTGCCAGCAGCTTCTTGCGGTCGAACACCGGGGAGCTGTTTTTT,CASSFLRSNTGELFF
NA,TRBV13,NA,TRBJ1-3,TGTGCCAGCAGCATCTACTCTGGAAACACCATATATTTT,CASSIYSGNTIYF
NA,TRBV14,NA,TRBJ1-1,TGTGCCAGCACCGTCCAGGCGAACACTGAAGCTTTCTTT,CASTVQANTEAFF
NA,TRBV5-4,NA,TRBJ2-2,TGTGCCAGCAGCCCGGGGGTGGGGGATAAATCAAACGGGGAGCTGTTTTTT,CASSPGVGDKSNGELFF
TRBD1,TRBV5-8,NA,TRBJ2-5,TGTGCCAGCAGCTTGGGACAGGGGCCAGAGACCCAGTACTTC,CASSLGQGPETQYF
TRBD1,TRBV5-4,NA,TRBJ2-5,TGTGCCAGCAGCCGACAGGGTTCCCAAGAGACCCAGTACTTC,CASSRQGSQETQYF
NA,TRBV20-1,NA,TRBJ2-1,TGCAGTCTTTTGAACCGGAATGAGCAGTTCTTC,CSLLNRNEQFF
NA,TRBV15,NA,TRBJ1-5,TGTGCCACCAGCAGAGAAGGACACTTCTATAGCAATCAGCCCCAGCATTTT,CATSREGHFYSNQPQHF
NA,TRBV7-3,few,TRBJ1-1,TGTGCCAGCAGCTTAACGGGGGGGAACACTGAAGCTTTCTTT,CASSLTGGNTEAFF
NA,TRBV5-1,once,TRBJ1-5,TGCGCCAATCCCCCACGGGGGCGTCCCAAACCCCAGCATTTT,CANPPRGRPKPQHF
NA,TRBV2,once,TRBJ1-1,TGTGCCAGCAGTTGGACACCAGAAACTTTCTTT,CASSWTPETFF
NA,TRBV29-1,NA,TRBJ1-2,TGCAGCGTTAGGGGTGCAGGGAACTATGGCTACACCTTC,CSVRGAGNYGYTF
NA,TRBV5-8,NA,TRBJ1-5,TGTGCCAGCAGCCTGGGACACCACTCAGGAAATCAGCCCCAGCATTTT,CASSLGHHSGNQPQHF
TRBD1,TRBV25-1,NA,TRBJ2-7,TGTGCCAGCAGTGAACCACGGACAGGGGACTACGAGCAGTACTTC,CASSEPRTGDYEQYF
NA,TRBV7-2,once,TRBJ2-1,TGTGCCAGCAGCTCTTGGGTGAGCTCCTACAATGAGCAGTTCTTC,CASSSWVSSYNEQFF
NA,TRBV19,NA,TRBJ2-6,TGTGCCAGTAGTATAGGCGCTGGGGCCGACGTCCTGACTTTC,CASSIGAGADVLTF
NA,TRBV7-9,once,TRBJ1-2,TGTGCCAGCAGCTTGGATAGTGACTATGGCTACACCTTC,CASSLDSDYGYTF
NA,TRBV7-9,once,TRBJ1-1,TGTGCCACCTCCGTAACGGGGGGCACTGAAGCTTTCTTT,CATSVTGGTEAFF
TRBD1,TRBV9,NA,TRBJ1-2,TGTGCCAGCAGCGTTCCGGGACAGGGAAACTATGGCTACACCTTC,CASSVPGQGNYGYTF
NA,TRBV19,NA,TRBJ2-1,TGTGCCAGTAGTAAGCAGGGGAGCGATGAGCAGTTCTTC,CASSKQGSDEQFF
TRBD1,TRBV29-1,NA,TRBJ2-1,TGCAGCGGGGCCATACCGGGACAGTACAATGAGCAGTTCTTC,CSGAIPGQYNEQFF
TRBD2,TRBV4-2,NA,TRBJ2-5,TGTGCCAGCAGCCTGGGACTAGCGGGAGACGAGACCCAGTACTTC,CASSLGLAGDETQYF
TRBD2,TRBV6-1,NA,TRBJ2-3,TGTGCCAGCAGCGGACTAGCGGGAGGCACAGATACGCAGTATTTT,CASSGLAGGTDTQYF
NA,TRBV18,NA,TRBJ2-6,TGTGCCAGCTCACCCGGGGGCGTAGCTGGGGCCAACGTCCTGACTTTC,CASSPGGVAGANVLTF
NA,TRBV19,NA,TRBJ1-1,TGTGCCAGTAGTATAGACGGACGGGGCACTGAAGCTTTCTTT,CASSIDGRGTEAFF
TRBD2,TRBV2,NA,TRBJ2-1,TGTGCCAGCAGGGAACCGGGACTAGCGGGACGGGAGCAGTTCTTC,CASREPGLAGREQFF
TRBD2,TRBV2,NA,TRBJ2-6,TGTGCCAGCACTGGGCCGCTAGCGGGAGCACCCTCTGGGGCCAACGTCCTGACTTTC,CASTGPLAGAPSGANVLTF
TRBD1,TRBV12-5,NA,TRBJ2-7,TGTGCTAGTGGCCGGGACAGGGACGCCTACGAGCAGTACTTC,CASGRDRDAYEQYF
TRBD2,TRBV5-8,NA,TRBJ2-5,TGTGCCAGCAGCTCCGGGACTAGCGGGAGGGCTTGGCAAGTGACCCAGTACTTC,CASSSGTSGRAWQVTQYF
NA,TRBV5-1,NA,TRBJ2-2,TGCGCCAGCAGCTTGGTTGGGGACGGGGAGCTGTTTTTT,CASSLVGDGELFF
NA,TRBV12-5,NA,TRBJ2-6,TGTGCCAGCGGGTCTGGGGCCAACGTCCTGACTTTC,CASGSGANVLTF
NA,TRBV28,NA,TRBJ1-2,TGTGCCAGCAGTTTATGGGCCCGACCGAGTGGCTACACCTTC,CASSLWARPSGYTF
NA,TRBV27,few,TRBJ1-1,TGTGCCAGCAGTCCAGGGTTTCGGTTGGACACTGAAGCTTTCTTT,CASSPGFRLDTEAFF
NA,TRBV5-1,NA,TRBJ2-3,TGCGCCAGCTCTTCTGGGGGGGCCACAGATACGCAGTATTTT,CASSSGGATDTQYF
NA,TRBV7-2,NA,TRBJ1-2,TGTGCCAGCAGCCAGATTATCCTAGGACGGACTATAACCTTC,CASSQIILGRTITF
NA,TRBV7-3,NA,TRBJ1-2,TGTGCCAGCAGCGCTGGACGCGGCTATGGCTACACCTTC,CASSAGRGYGYTF
TRBD1,TRBV5-1,NA,TRBJ1-4,TGCGCCAGCAGCTCCGGGACAGGGGATGAAAAACTGTTTTTT,CASSSGTGDEKLFF
TRBD2,TRBV5-1,once,TRBJ2-3,TGCGCCAGCAGCTTACCAACTAGCGGGAGTCTTGCAGATACGCAGTATTTT,CASSLPTSGSLADTQYF
NA,TRBV18,once,TRBJ2-1,TGTGCCAGCTCACCAGCTGGGACCTACAATGAGCAGTTCTTC,CASSPAGTYNEQFF
NA,TRBV11-2,NA,TRBJ2-7,TGTGCCAGCAGCTTAGATCAGTACGAGCAGTACTTC,CASSLDQYEQYF
NA,TRBV9,NA,TRBJ1-2,TGTGCCAGCAGCGTACCCGGGGGAGGCAATGGCTACACCTTC,CASSVPGGGNGYTF
TRBD2,TRBV13,NA,TRBJ2-5,TGTGCCAGCAGCTTACGGGGGGGGCAAGAGACCCAGTACTTC,CASSLRGGQETQYF
NA,TRBV7-2,once,TRBJ2-7,TGTGCCAGCAGCGCCGGGGCGGGGGCCGAGCAGTACTTC,CASSAGAGAEQYF
TRBD1,TRBV6-1,NA,TRBJ2-7,TGTGCCAGCACTCCGGGACAGAGCTACGAGCAGTACTTC,CASTPGQSYEQYF